The clone carrying this T cell receptor beta chain showed up just a few times. The data originate from a study of Ad26.COV2.S vaccination and SARS-CoV-2 variants. The CDR3 runs 12 residues. Germline CDR1 and CDR2: SQVTM and ANQGSEA. The V and J ends lost 7 bases and 6 bases respectively, with 16 bases between them. Treatment of the sample: about 20 received Ad26.COV2.S at low or high dose, single or two shots; roughly five received placebo; per-sample allocation not given. Samples came from day 63 after the first vaccine or placebo injection. Assay used: immunoSEQ multiplex PCR; TCRdb lists only in-frame clones, some missing. The table lists some 300,000 clones, 85% of them singletons, with under 2.5% in the top ten.

This sequence joins TRBV29-1 and TRBJ2-7, with D possibly TRBD2 on 6 matching bases. This clonotype was sampled from a person between 18 and 65 years old who received the Ad26.COV2.S COVID-19 vaccine or a placebo. The sample here was peripheral blood, taken in a trial of Ad26.COV2.S vaccine versus placebo. CDR3: CSAEGPSAEQYF. For the CDR3, the DNA is TGCAGCGCCGAGGGGCCTAGCGCCGAGCAGTACTTC.